This TCR beta chain was profiled in a study of T cell changes during pregnancy in multiple sclerosis. Clones were sequenced by immunoSEQ multiplex PCR, and TCRdb holds only the in-frame ones, with some missing. The sample holds 90,000 to 95,000 clones; about 93% are singletons and the top ten take approximately 4.7%. Looked up from germline, CDR1 is PRHDT and CDR2 is FYEKMQ (reference sequence). Trimming removed 4 bases at V and 4 bases at J, with 18 bases between. The CDR3 is made up of 16 amino acids. This chain uses TRBV13 with TRBJ2-3, with a tentative D call TRBD2 (5 bases). The TCR originated in a female donor with multiple sclerosis, enrolled in a pregnancy study. The input for sequencing was peripheral blood, taken in the first trimester of pregnancy. The CDR3 loop reads CASSSPGNAPADTQYF. The DNA for the CDR3 is TGTGCCAGCAGCTCCCCCGGGAACGCACCGGCAGATACGCAGTATTTT.